The 26 T cell receptor beta chains in this list originate from one sample, sequenced in a study of T cells in Graves' hyperthyroidism and ophthalmopathy. TCR beta CDR3 regions were amplified from RNA. First-round RT-PCR with HTBI primers amplified the TCR CDR3 region. TCRdb fed the multiplex PCR reads into MiXCR, producing one record per CDR3 protein. The sample lists roughly 600,000 distinct CDR3 sequences, about 14% seen once, with around 13% in the top ten. The specimen sequenced was blood. The source is a woman between 50 and 59 years old with Graves' ophthalmopathy.

In its sample, this clonotype was seen many times. The chain uses TRBV7-3 and TRBJ2-3, with D perhaps matching TRBD2 (5 bases). The CDR3 is made up of 16 amino acids. Germline CDR1 reads SGHTA; CDR2 reads FQGTGA. Between the trimmed V and J ends, which lost 2 bases and 4 bases, there was a span of 16 bases. CDR3 nucleotide sequence: TGTGCCAGCAGCTTAGTGCCGGGATCGGGCGCAGATACGCAGTATTTT. Amino acids: CASSLVPGSGADTQYF.

The CDR3 loop reads CATSFGQGYGQPQHF. Here the CDR3 DNA reads TGTGCCACCAGCTTTGGACAGGGGTATGGGCAGCCCCAGCATTTT. This chain joins TRBV15 and TRBJ1-5; TRBD1 aligns across 9 bases. Losses at the gene ends were 5 bases for V and 7 bases for J; bases not matched to a gene: 9. Germline V CDR1 and CDR2: LNHNV, YYDKDF (reference sequence). There are 15 residues in the CDR3.

In this sample, this clonotype turned up many times. The V call is TRBV3-1, the J call TRBJ1-1; tentatively, D is TRBD1 (5 bases). The length of the CDR3 is 14 residues. Germline lookup yields CDR1 LGHDT and CDR2 YNNKEL (reference sequence). The ends were cut back, 2 bases at V and 8 bases at J, with 15 bases in the middle. The CDR3 loop is CASSQSGDSNEAFF. CDR3 nucleotides: TGTGCCAGCAGCCAATCCGGAGACAGTAACGAAGCTTTCTTT.

This clonotype was observed at least ten times. The rearrangement joins TRBV20-1 to TRBJ1-1; TRBD1 agrees at 11 bases. The V segment lost 4 bases and the J segment 7 bases; nucleotides outside the gene matches: 5. Germline CDR1 reads DFQATT; CDR2 reads SNEGSKA (reference sequence). The CDR3 is 13 residues long. CDR3 sequence: CSANRDRGNEAFF. CDR3 DNA: TGCAGTGCTAACCGGGACAGGGGGAATGAAGCTTTCTTT.

This clonotype has more than one count but fewer than ten. V and J are TRBV15 and TRBJ1-5; possible D gene TRBD1, 6 bases. Per germline, CDR1 LNHNV and CDR2 YYDKDF (reference sequence). CDR3 length: 14 residues. V was clipped by 5 bases and J by 3 bases, with 11 bases between them. The CDR3 reads CATSQRQVNQPQHF. The CDR3, as DNA: TGTGCCACCAGCCAGAGACAGGTCAATCAGCCCCAGCATTTT.

About this clonotype itself: It may be a read error: a sequence one base away is much more abundant. The rearrangement joins TRBV9 to TRBJ2-7, with unresolved D. This CDR3 spans 15 amino acids. Trimming took 4 bases from V and 2 from J, leaving 16 bases between them. The V gene's germline CDR1 is SGDLS and CDR2 YYNGEE. The CDR3 loop reads CASSTYSTPTYEQYF. CDR3 sequence (DNA): TGTGCCAGCAGCACTTACTCGACCCCCACCTACGAGCAGTACTTC.

The gene calls are TRBV29-1 and TRBJ1-2; D gene uncertain. Trimming took off 4 bases at V and 8 bases at J, with 11 bases between the two ends. The CDR3 runs to 11 residues. CDR1 SQVTM and CDR2 ANQGSEA come from the germline V gene. The CDR3 spells CSVADGEGYTF. As DNA, the CDR3 is TGCAGCGTTGCGGACGGGGAAGGCTACACCTTC.

In its sample, this clonotype was seen many times. V is TRBV7-9 and J is TRBJ2-1; no clear D gene. Germline values: CDR1 SEHNR, CDR2 FQNEAQ (reference sequence). There are 14 residues in the CDR3. V lost 5 bases, J lost 5 bases, and 13 bases lay in between. The CDR3 is CASSGVILHNEQFF. In DNA, the CDR3 is TGTGCCAGCAGCGGAGTCATTTTGCACAATGAGCAGTTCTTC.

This clonotype was recorded at least ten times. This rearrangement joins TRBV11-2 to TRBJ2-3, with 7 nucleotides matching TRBD1. Germline lookup yields CDR1 SGHAT and CDR2 FQNNGV. CDR3 length equals 17 residues. The V gene end was trimmed by 6 bases and the J gene end by 4 bases; junction bases not matched to a gene: 16. CDR3 sequence: CASSLRGLGGLPDTQYF. The CDR3 DNA reads TGTGCCAGCAGTTTGAGGGGGTTAGGGGGCCTCCCAGATACGCAGTATTTT.

This chain links TRBV6-2 or TRBV6-3 with TRBJ2-3, with D possibly TRBD2 on 5 matching bases. Trimming left V 9 bases short and J 4 bases short, with 14 bases between. In germline, CDR1 is MNHEY, CDR2 SVGEGT. The CDR3 sequence is 13 residues long. The CDR3 here is CASKGPGADTQYF. CDR3 nucleotide sequence: TGTGCCAGTAAGGGCCCCGGGGCAGATACGCAGTATTTT.

This clonotype came up a few times. Since a much larger clone is just one base distant, this may be a read error. V is TRBV18 and J is TRBJ2-7; weak D call: TRBD1 (6 bases). The CDR3 covers 12 residues. In germline, CDR1 is KGHSH, CDR2 LQKENI. Trimming pared 6 bases from V and 6 bases from J, leaving 12 bases between. CDR3 sequence (DNA): TGTGCCAGCTCCAGGGACACCACCGAGCAGTACTTC. Its translation: CASSRDTTEQYF.

On this clonotype itself: A much larger clone lies a single base off, so this may be a read error. V gene TRBV28 combines with J gene TRBJ2-1; D unclear. V was pared by 3 bases and J by 9 bases, with 9 bases between. Germline V gives CDR1 MDHEN, CDR2 SYDVKM. The CDR3 runs 12 residues. The CDR3 nucleotides are TGTGCCAGCAGTTTGGAAACGTTTGAGCAGTTCTTC. Amino acid sequence: CASSLETFEQFF. Complete variable domain (other parts from reference TRBV28 and TRBJ2-1): DVKVTQSSRYLVKRTGEKVFLECVQDMDHENMFWYRQDPGLGLRLIYFSYDVKMKEKGDIPEGYSVSREKKERFSLILESASTNQTSMYLCASSLETFEQFFGPGTRLTVL.

This clonotype was recorded at least ten times. The rearrangement joins TRBV28 to TRBJ2-7, with unresolved D. V shed 6 bases and J shed 2 bases, with 14 bases lying between them. Germline-derived CDR1 and CDR2 are MDHEN and SYDVKM. The CDR3 sequence is 14 residues long. The CDR3 DNA reads TGTGCCAGCAGACCTTTCAGATTCACCTACGAGCAGTACTTC. Encoded protein: CASRPFRFTYEQYF.

This clonotype was recorded many times. The J gene is TRBJ1-3, the V gene TRBV5-1; D is unclear. Germline loops: CDR1 SGHRS, CDR2 YFSETQ. This CDR3 is built from 15 residues. The V end was cut by 4 bases, the J end by 2 bases, with 13 bases between. The CDR3 DNA sequence: TGCGCCAGCAGCCCCGGACGGATCCCTGGAAACACCATATATTTT. Amino acid sequence: CASSPGRIPGNTIYF.

This clonotype has ten or more counts. The V and J genes are TRBV9 and TRBJ1-4, with 9 bases aligning to TRBD1. There are 14 residues in the CDR3. The germline V gene encodes CDR1 SGDLS and CDR2 YYNGEE. V lost 2 bases, J lost 5 bases, and 1 base stayed unmatched. The CDR3 DNA sequence: TGTGCCAGCAGCGTGGGACAGGGAAATGAAAAACTGTTTTTT. Translated: CASSVGQGNEKLFF.

This clonotype has only a few counts. This rearrangement joins TRBV30 to TRBJ2-3, with TRBD2 matching over 8 bases. Germline assignment: CDR1 GTSNPN and CDR2 SVGIG (reference sequence). V shed 0 bases, J shed 2 bases, and the junction held 7 bases outside the gene matches. The CDR3 contains 16 residues. The CDR3 DNA reads TGTGCCTGGAGTGTGGTAGCGGGGCTTTACACAGATACGCAGTATTTT. Translation gives CAWSVVAGLYTDTQYF. Using reference TRBV30 and TRBJ2-3 for the parts outside the CDR3, the full variable domain is SQTIHQWPATLVQPVGSPLSLECTVEGTSNPNLYWYRQAAGRGLQLLFYSVGIGQISSEVPQNLSASRPQDRQFILSSKKLLLSDSGFYLCAWSVVAGLYTDTQYFGPGTRLTVL.

This clonotype appeared a few times. The chain links TRBV19 to TRBJ1-3, with 10 nucleotides matching TRBD1. Germline V CDR1 and CDR2: LNHDA, SQIVND (reference sequence). The CDR3 runs 15 residues. The V and J ends lost 5 bases and 1 base, in that order; junction bases with no gene match: 2. This CDR3 is CASSVGQGSGNTIYF. The CDR3 nucleotides read TGTGCCAGTAGTGTGGGACAGGGGTCTGGAAACACCATATATTTT.

This clonotype has at least ten counts. J is TRBJ1-2 and V is TRBV12-5; tentatively, D is TRBD1 (5 bases). Per germline, CDR1 LGHNT and CDR2 FRNRAP. The CDR3 loop spans 12 amino acids. V was trimmed by 7 bases and J by 5 bases, leaving 11 bases between them. CDR3 loop: CASALGGYGYTF. Written as DNA, the CDR3 is TGTGCTAGTGCCCTCGGGGGGTATGGCTACACCTTC.

The genes are TRBV5-1 and TRBJ2-5, with 7 bases identical to TRBD2. The length of the CDR3 is 14 residues. Per germline, CDR1 SGHRS and CDR2 YFSETQ. V was clipped by 4 bases and J by 1 base; unmatched bases: 4. CDR3 region: CASSRASGQETQYF. CDR3 sequence (DNA): TGCGCCAGCAGCCGAGCTAGCGGCCAAGAGACCCAGTACTTC.

In its sample, this clonotype was seen many times. The J gene is TRBJ1-1, the V gene TRBV15, with a tentative D call TRBD1 (6 bases). Per the germline V gene, CDR1 is LNHNV and CDR2 is YYDKDF (reference sequence). This CDR3 has 13 amino acids. Trimming cost V 9 bases and J 2 bases, with 13 bases left between them. CDR3 sequence (DNA): TGTGCCACAAAAGACAGGATTAACACTGAAGCTTTCTTT. This sequence encodes CATKDRINTEAFF.

This clonotype came up a few times. V usage is TRBV4-2 and J usage is TRBJ2-5; tentative D call: TRBD2 (6 bases). V lost 0 bases and J 5 bases, leaving 19 bases between the germline ends. CDR1 and CDR2 from the germline V gene are LGHNA and YNFKEQ. The CDR3 consists of 17 residues. The CDR3 region has the DNA TGTGCCAGCAGCCAAGAAAAGGGAGTTGGGGGGTCGGAGACCCAGTACTTC. This encodes CASSQEKGVGGSETQYF.

At least ten counts were recorded for this clonotype. The chain couples TRBV3-1 to TRBJ2-7; possible D gene TRBD1, 5 bases. The V end was cut by 4 bases, the J end by 7 bases, with 20 bases between. The germline V gene encodes CDR1 LGHDT and CDR2 YNNKEL (reference sequence). This CDR3 has 15 residues. Here the CDR3 reads CASSPILAGKREQYF. DNA of the CDR3: TGTGCCAGCAGCCCGATTTTGGCAGGGAAAAGGGAGCAGTACTTC.

This clonotype was counted many times. CDR3 coding DNA: TGTGCCAGCTCACGCCAACAGGGATCCACTGAAGCTTTCTTT. Translated, it gives CASSRQQGSTEAFF. V gene TRBV18 combines with J gene TRBJ1-1; weak D call: TRBD1 (6 bases). The germline V gene encodes CDR1 KGHSH and CDR2 LQKENI. The CDR3 spans 14 residues. Trimming took 4 bases from V and 4 from J, leaving 13 bases between them.

This clonotype was recorded many times. The V gene is TRBV3-1, the J gene TRBJ1-1; 8 positions match TRBD1. CDR1 and CDR2 from the germline V gene are LGHDT and YNNKEL (reference sequence). The CDR3 runs 15 residues. The J segment lost 4 bases and the V segment lost 4 bases, leaving 8 bases of the junction unmatched. The CDR3 DNA sequence: TGTGCCAGCAGCCGAGACAGGGGATACGCCACTGAAGCTTTCTTT. It codes for CASSRDRGYATEAFF.

This clonotype was observed a few times. V and J are TRBV4-1 and TRBJ2-1; 12 bases align to TRBD2. CDR3 length: 16 amino acids. Germline values: CDR1 MGHRA, CDR2 YSYEKL. The junction had 7 bases not matched to a gene; V was cut back by 1 base and J by 9 bases. For the CDR3, the DNA is TGCGCCAGCAGCCAAGTGCCTAGCGGGAGGGCCCTTGAGCAGTTCTTC. Its translation: CASSQVPSGRALEQFF.

The chain uses TRBV11-2 and TRBJ2-1; 9 bases agree with TRBD1. V was pared by 5 bases and J by 3 bases, with 5 bases of the junction left unmatched. CDR3 size: 15 residues. The V gene's germline CDR1 is SGHAT and CDR2 FQNNGV. The CDR3: CASSQDRGFYNEQFF. As DNA, the CDR3 is TGTGCCAGCAGCCAAGACAGGGGGTTCTACAATGAGCAGTTCTTC.